The 3 T cell receptor beta chains in this list originate from one sample, sequenced in a study of blood T cell repertoires in COVID-19. Sequencing was performed with immunoSEQ multiplex PCR; in TCRdb, only in-frame clones are kept and a portion is missing. The top ten clones hold roughly 1% of a sample with 80,000 or so clones, less than 95% of them seen once. The specimen was peripheral blood. The receptors were sampled from a woman in her forties or fifties in a cohort sampled during active COVID-19.

The V call is TRBV3-1 (or the pseudogene TRBV3-2), the J call TRBJ2-5; no reliable D call. Per the germline V gene, CDR1 is LGHDT and CDR2 is YNNKEL (reference sequence). Trimming took off 6 bases at V and 5 bases at J, with 19 bases between the two ends. The CDR3 has 15 amino acids. CDR3 residues: CASRMSFAQLETQYF. In nucleotides, the CDR3 is TGTGCCAGCAGAATGTCTTTTGCACAGCTGGAGACCCAGTACTTC.

The rearrangement joins TRBV6-2 or TRBV6-3 to TRBJ2-1; the match to TRBD1 covers 8 bases. Germline assignment: CDR1 MNHEY and CDR2 SVGEGT. The CDR3 covers 17 residues. V was clipped by 0 bases and J by 1 base; unmatched bases: 5. The CDR3 region is CASSYSMGQVSYNEQFF. The CDR3 region has the DNA TGTGCCAGCAGTTACTCGATGGGACAGGTATCCTACAATGAGCAGTTCTTC.

The rearrangement joins TRBV3-1 (or the pseudogene TRBV3-2) to TRBJ2-7; perhaps TRBD1 as D (5 bases). The germline CDR1 and CDR2 sequences are LGHDT and YNNKEL (reference sequence). The CDR3 totals 14 residues. The V and J ends lost 4 bases and 5 bases respectively, with 15 bases between them. The CDR3 is CASSLTTVYHEQYF. The CDR3 region has the DNA TGTGCCAGCAGCCTTACGACAGTATACCACGAGCAGTACTTC.